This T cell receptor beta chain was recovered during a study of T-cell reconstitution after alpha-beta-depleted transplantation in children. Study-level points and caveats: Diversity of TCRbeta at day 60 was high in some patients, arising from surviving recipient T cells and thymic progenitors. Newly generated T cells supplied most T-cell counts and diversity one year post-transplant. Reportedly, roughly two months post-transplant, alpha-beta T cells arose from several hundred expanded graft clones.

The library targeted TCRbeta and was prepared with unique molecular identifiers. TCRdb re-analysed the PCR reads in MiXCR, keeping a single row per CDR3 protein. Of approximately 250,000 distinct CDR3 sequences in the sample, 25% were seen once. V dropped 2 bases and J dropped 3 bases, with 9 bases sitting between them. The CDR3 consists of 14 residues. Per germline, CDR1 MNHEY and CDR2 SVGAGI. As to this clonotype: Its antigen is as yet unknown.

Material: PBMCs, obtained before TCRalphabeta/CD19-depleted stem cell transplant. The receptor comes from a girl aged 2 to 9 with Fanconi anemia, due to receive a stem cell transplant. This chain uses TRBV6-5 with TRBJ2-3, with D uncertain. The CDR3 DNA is TGTGCCAGCAGTTACATTTTAGATACAGATACGCAGTATTTT. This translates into CASSYILDTDTQYF.